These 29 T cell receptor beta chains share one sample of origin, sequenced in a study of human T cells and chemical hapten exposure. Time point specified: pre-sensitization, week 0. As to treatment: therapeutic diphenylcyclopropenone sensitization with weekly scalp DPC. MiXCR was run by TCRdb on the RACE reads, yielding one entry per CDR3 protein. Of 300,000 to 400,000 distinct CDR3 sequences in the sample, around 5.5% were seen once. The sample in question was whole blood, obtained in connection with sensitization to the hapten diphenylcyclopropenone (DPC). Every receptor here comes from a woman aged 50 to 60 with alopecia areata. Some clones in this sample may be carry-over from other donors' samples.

The CDR3 DNA follows: TGTGCCAGCAGTTTGGTCGCAGGAAGCTCCTACGAGCAGTACTTC. This sequence encodes CASSLVAGSSYEQYF. This chain uses TRBV28 with TRBJ2-7, with D unclear. CDR1 MDHEN and CDR2 SYDVKM come from the germline V gene. The CDR3 has 15 residues. V was pared by 3 bases and J by 0 bases, with 12 bases between. Looking up the rest from reference TRBV28 and TRBJ2-7 gives the full variable domain: DVKVTQSSRYLVKRTGEKVFLECVQDMDHENMFWYRQDPGLGLRLIYFSYDVKMKEKGDIPEGYSVSREKKERFSLILESASTNQTSMYLCASSLVAGSSYEQYFGPGTRLTVT.

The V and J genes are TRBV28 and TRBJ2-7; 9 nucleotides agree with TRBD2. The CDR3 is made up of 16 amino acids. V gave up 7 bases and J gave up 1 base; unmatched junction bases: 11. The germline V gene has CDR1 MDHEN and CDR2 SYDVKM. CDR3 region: CASTLGLAGISYEQYF. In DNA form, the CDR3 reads TGTGCCAGCACTTTGGGGCTAGCGGGAATTTCCTACGAGCAGTACTTC.

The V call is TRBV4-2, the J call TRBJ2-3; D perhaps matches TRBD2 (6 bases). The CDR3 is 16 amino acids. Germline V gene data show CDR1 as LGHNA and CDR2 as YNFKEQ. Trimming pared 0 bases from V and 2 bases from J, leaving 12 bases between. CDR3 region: CASSQDQAGPTDTQYF. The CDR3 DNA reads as TGTGCCAGCAGCCAAGATCAAGCGGGCCCCACAGATACGCAGTATTTT.

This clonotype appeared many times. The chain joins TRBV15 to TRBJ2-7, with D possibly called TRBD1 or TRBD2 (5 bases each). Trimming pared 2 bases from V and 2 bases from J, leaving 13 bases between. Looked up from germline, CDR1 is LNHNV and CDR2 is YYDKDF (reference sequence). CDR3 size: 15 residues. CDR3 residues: CATSRSGATAYEQYF. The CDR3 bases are TGTGCCACCAGCAGATCCGGGGCTACGGCCTACGAGCAGTACTTC.

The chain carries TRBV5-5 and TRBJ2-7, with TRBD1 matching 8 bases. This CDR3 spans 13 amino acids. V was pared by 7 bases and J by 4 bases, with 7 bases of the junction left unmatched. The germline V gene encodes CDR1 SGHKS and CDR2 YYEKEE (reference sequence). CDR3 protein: CASGSQGAYEQYF. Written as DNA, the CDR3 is TGTGCCAGCGGATCTCAGGGGGCGTACGAGCAGTACTTC.

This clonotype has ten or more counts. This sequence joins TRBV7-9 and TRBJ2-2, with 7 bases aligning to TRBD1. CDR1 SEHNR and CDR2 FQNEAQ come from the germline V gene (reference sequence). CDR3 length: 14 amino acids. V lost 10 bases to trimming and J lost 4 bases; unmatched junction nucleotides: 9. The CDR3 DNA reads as TGTGCCACCATCACAGGGGACGGCACCGGGGAGCTGTTTTTT. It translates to CATITGDGTGELFF.

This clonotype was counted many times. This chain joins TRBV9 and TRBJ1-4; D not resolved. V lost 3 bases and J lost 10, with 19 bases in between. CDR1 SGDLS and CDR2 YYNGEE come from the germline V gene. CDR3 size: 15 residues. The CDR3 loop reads CASSERGNGIGKLFF. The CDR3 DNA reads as TGTGCCAGCAGCGAAAGAGGAAATGGAATCGGAAAACTGTTTTTT.

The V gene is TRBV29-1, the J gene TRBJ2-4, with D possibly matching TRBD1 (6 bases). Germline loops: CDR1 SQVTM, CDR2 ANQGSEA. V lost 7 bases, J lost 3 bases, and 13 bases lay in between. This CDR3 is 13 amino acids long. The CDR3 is CSARTEVKNIQYF. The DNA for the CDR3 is TGCAGCGCCAGGACAGAGGTCAAAAACATTCAGTACTTC.

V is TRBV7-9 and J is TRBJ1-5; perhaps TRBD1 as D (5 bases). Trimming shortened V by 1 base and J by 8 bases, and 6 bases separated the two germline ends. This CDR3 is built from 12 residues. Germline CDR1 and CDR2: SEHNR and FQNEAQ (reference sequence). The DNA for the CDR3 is TGTGCCAGCAGCTTAGTGGGGGAGCCCCAGCATTTT. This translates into CASSLVGEPQHF.

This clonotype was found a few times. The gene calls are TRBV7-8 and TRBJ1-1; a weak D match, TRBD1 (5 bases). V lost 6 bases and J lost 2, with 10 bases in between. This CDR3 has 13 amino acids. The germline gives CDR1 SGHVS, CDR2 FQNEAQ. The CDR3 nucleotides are TGTGCCAGCAGTGCCGGGGGTAACACTGAAGCTTTCTTT. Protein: CASSAGGNTEAFF.

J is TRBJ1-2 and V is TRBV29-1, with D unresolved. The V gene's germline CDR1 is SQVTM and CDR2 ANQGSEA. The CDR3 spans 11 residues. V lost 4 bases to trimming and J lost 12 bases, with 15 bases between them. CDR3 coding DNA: TGCAGCGTTGGGTATCAGTCAGTCCACACCTTC. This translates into CSVGYQSVHTF.

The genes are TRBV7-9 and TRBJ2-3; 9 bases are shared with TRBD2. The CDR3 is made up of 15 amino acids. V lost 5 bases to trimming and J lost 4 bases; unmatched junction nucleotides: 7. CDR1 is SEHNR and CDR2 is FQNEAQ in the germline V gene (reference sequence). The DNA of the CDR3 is TGTGCCAGCAGCCAGCCGGGACTAGCATCAGATACGCAGTATTTT. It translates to CASSQPGLASDTQYF.

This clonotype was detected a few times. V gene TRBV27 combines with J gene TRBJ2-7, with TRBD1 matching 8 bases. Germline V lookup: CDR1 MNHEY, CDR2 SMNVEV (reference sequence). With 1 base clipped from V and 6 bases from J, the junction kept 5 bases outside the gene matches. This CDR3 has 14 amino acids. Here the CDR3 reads CASSLWQGAPEQYF. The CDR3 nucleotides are TGTGCCAGCAGTTTATGGCAGGGGGCGCCCGAGCAGTACTTC.

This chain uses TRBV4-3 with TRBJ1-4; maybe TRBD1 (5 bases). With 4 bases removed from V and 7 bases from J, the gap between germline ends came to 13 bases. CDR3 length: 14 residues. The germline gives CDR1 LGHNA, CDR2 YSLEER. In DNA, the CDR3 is TGCGCCAGCAGCCTGGGGCCTTGGAGTGAAAAACTGTTTTTT. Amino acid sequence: CASSLGPWSEKLFF.

CDR3 amino acids: CASSQVQGGYEQYF. The CDR3 nucleotides are TGTGCCAGCAGCCAAGTACAGGGAGGGTACGAGCAGTACTTC. The rearrangement uses TRBV14 and TRBJ2-7; perhaps TRBD2 as D (7 bases). The CDR3 is 14 residues long. Germline V gives CDR1 SGHDN, CDR2 FVKESK. Trimming took 1 base from V and 4 from J, leaving 11 bases between them.

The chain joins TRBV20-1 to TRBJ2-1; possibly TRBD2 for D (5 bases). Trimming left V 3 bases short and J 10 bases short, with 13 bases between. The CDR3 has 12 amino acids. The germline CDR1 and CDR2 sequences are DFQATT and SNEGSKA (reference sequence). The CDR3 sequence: CSASFRTGEQFF. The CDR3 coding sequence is TGCAGTGCTAGCTTCCGGACGGGGGAGCAGTTCTTC.

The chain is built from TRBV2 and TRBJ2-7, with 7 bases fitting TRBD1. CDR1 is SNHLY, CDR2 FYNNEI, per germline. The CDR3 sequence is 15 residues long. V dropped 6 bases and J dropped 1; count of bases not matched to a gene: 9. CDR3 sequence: CASRVTGYLSYEQYF. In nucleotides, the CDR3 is TGTGCCAGCAGAGTGACAGGGTATCTATCCTACGAGCAGTACTTC.

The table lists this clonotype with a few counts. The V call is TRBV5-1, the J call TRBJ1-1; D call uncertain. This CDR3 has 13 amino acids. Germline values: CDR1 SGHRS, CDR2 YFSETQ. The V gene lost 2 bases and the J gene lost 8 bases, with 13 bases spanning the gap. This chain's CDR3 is CASSFHGTEEAFF. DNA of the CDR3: TGCGCCAGCAGCTTCCATGGCACGGAGGAAGCTTTCTTT.

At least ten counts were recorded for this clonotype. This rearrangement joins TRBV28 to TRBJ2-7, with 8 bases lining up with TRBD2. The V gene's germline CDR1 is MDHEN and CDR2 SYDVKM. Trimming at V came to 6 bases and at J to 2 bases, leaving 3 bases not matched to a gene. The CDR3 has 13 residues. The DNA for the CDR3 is TGTGCCAGCAGATCTAGCGGGCCCTACGAGCAGTACTTC. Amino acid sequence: CASRSSGPYEQYF.

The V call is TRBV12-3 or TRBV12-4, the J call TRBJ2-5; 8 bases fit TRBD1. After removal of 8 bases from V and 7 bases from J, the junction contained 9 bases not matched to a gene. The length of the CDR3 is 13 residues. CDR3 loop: CASRRGQEGTQYF. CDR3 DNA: TGTGCCAGCCGTCGGGGACAGGAAGGGACCCAGTACTTC.

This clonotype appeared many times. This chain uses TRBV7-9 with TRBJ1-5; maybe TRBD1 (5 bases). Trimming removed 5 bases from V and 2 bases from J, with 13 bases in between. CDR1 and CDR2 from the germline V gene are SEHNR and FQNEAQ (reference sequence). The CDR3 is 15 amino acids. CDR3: CASSATTGRNQPQHF. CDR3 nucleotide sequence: TGTGCCAGCAGCGCGACTACAGGACGCAATCAGCCCCAGCATTTT.

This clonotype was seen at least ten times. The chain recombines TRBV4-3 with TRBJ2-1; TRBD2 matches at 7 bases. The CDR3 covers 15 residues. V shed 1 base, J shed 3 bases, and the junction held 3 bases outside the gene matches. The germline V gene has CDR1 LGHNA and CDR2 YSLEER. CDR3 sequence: CASSQGSGGYNEQFF. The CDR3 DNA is TGCGCCAGCAGCCAAGGGTCGGGGGGCTACAATGAGCAGTTCTTC.

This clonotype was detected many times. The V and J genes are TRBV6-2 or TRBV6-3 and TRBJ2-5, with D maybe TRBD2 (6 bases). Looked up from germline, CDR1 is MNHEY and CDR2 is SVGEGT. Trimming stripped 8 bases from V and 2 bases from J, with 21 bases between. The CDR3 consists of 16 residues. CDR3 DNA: TGTGCCAGCGGGGGGTCGCGGACGAGCGAACAAGAGACCCAGTACTTC. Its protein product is CASGGSRTSEQETQYF.

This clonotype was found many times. The CDR3 loop reads CASSLSVGNTGELFF. The DNA for the CDR3 is TGCGCCAGCAGCTTGTCAGTCGGAAACACCGGGGAGCTGTTTTTT. The rearrangement links TRBV5-1 to TRBJ2-2; D unresolved. V lost 1 base and J 2 bases, leaving 9 bases between the germline ends. The germline CDR1 and CDR2 sequences are SGHRS and YFSETQ. The CDR3 runs 15 residues.

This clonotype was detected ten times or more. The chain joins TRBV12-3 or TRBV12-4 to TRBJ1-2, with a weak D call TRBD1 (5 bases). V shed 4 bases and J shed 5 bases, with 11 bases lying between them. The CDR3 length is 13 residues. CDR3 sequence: CASSWVREYGYTF. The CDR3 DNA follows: TGTGCCAGCAGTTGGGTCAGGGAATATGGCTACACCTTC.

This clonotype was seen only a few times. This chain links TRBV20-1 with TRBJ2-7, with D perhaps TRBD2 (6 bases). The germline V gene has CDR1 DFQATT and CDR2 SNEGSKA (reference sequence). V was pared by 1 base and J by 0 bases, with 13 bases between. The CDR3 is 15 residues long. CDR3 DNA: TGCAGTGCTAGAGGGTTGGGCGGGACCTCCTACGAGCAGTACTTC. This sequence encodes CSARGLGGTSYEQYF.

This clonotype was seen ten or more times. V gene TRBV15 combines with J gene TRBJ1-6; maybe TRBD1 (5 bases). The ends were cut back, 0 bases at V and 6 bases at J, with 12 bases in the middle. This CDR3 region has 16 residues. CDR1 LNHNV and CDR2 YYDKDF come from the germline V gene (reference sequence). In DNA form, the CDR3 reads TGTGCCACCAGCAGAGATCAGGCCGGGGGTAATTCACCCCTCCACTTT. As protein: CATSRDQAGGNSPLHF.

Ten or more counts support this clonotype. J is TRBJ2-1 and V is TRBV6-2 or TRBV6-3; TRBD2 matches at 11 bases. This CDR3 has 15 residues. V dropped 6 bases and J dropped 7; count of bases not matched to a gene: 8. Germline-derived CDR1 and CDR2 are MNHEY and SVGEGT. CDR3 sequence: CASRHLAGGLNEQFF. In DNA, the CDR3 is TGTGCCAGCAGGCACTTAGCGGGGGGGCTTAATGAGCAGTTCTTC.

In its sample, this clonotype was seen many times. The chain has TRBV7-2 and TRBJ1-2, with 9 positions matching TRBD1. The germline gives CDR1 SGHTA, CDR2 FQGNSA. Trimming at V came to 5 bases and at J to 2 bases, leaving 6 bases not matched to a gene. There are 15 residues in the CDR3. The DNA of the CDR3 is TGTGCCAGCAGCCCACACAGGGGGCTAAACTATGGCTACACCTTC. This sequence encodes CASSPHRGLNYGYTF.